This T cell receptor beta chain was sequenced for a study of blood T cells in healthy people across ages. Each sample used at least 6 million PBMCs. Sample-barcoded 5' priming and a J-beta primer mix drove a second PCR of roughly 6 to 12 cycles. One entry per CDR3 protein, called by TCRdb with MiXCR from the 5' RACE reads. The sample carries roughly 500,000 distinct CDR3 sequences, approximately 30% recorded once. Study-wide findings and caveats: Greater diversity and more naive CD4+ cells were seen in long-lived donors than in aged donors.

This CDR3 contains 13 residues. Germline CDR1 is SEHNR and CDR2 is FQNEAQ (reference sequence). V lost 1 base to trimming and J lost 5 bases, with 9 bases between them. To note about this clonotype: The target antigen is unknown.

This sequence originates from a woman in her sixties or seventies in good health. Sequenced material: blood. V usage is TRBV7-9 and J usage is TRBJ2-7, with D perhaps TRBD2 (6 bases). In DNA form, the CDR3 reads TGTGCCAGCAGCTTAGAGGAGGGAAACGAGCAGTACTTC. Amino acid sequence: CASSLEEGNEQYF.